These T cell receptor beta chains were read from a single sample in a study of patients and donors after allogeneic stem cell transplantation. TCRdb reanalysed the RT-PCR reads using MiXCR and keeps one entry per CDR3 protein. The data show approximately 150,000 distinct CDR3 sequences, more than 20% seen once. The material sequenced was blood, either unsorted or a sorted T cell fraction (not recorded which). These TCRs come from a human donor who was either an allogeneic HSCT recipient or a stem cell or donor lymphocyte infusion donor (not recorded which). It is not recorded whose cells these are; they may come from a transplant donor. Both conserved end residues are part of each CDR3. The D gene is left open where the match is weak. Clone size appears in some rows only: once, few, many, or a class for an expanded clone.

cdr3_aa: CASSQDWTGSSYEQYF
cdr3_nt: TGTGCCAGCAGCCAAGATTGGACAGGAAGCTCCTACGAGCAGTACTTC
clone_size: few
j_call: TRBJ2-7
d_call: TRBD1
v_call: TRBV4-2

cdr3_aa: CASSQAFAGDTQYF
cdr3_nt: TGCGCCAGCAGCCAAGCGTTCGCGGGGGATACGCAGTATTTT
clone_size: .
j_call: TRBJ2-3
d_call: .
v_call: TRBV4-1

cdr3_aa: CASSHDRTRDRYYGYTF
cdr3_nt: TGTGCCAGCAGCCATGACAGGACAAGGGACCGGTACTATGGCTACACCTTC
clone_size: .
j_call: TRBJ1-2
d_call: .
v_call: TRBV7-9

cdr3_aa: CASSHRGEAFF
cdr3_nt: TGTGCCAGCAGCCACAGGGGTGAAGCTTTCTTT
clone_size: .
j_call: TRBJ1-1
d_call: .
v_call: TRBV14

cdr3_aa: CASSSTWDRVGTGELFF
cdr3_nt: TGTGCCAGCAGCTCTACTTGGGACAGGGTCGGCACCGGGGAGCTGTTTTTT
clone_size: .
j_call: TRBJ2-2
d_call: TRBD1
v_call: TRBV5-5

cdr3_aa: CASSSLVTDTQYF
cdr3_nt: TGTGCCAGCAGTTCTCTGGTAACAGATACGCAGTATTTT
clone_size: .
j_call: TRBJ2-3
d_call: .
v_call: TRBV6-5

cdr3_aa: CAGQPRDYGTGELFF
cdr3_nt: TGTGCCGGACAACCCCGGGACTATGGGACCGGGGAGCTGTTTTTT
clone_size: .
j_call: TRBJ2-2
d_call: TRBD2
v_call: TRBV7-9

cdr3_aa: CSVDQGEPWSEAFF
cdr3_nt: TGCAGCGTTGATCAGGGGGAGCCCTGGTCTGAAGCTTTCTTT
clone_size: .
j_call: TRBJ1-1
d_call: TRBD1
v_call: TRBV29-1

cdr3_aa: CATSEGGTEETQYF
cdr3_nt: TGTGCCACCAGTGAGGGGGGGACAGAAGAGACCCAGTACTTC
clone_size: .
j_call: TRBJ2-5
d_call: .
v_call: TRBV24-1

cdr3_aa: CASSVQSSSYEQYF
cdr3_nt: TGCGCCAGCAGCGTACAGAGCAGTTCCTACGAGCAGTACTTC
clone_size: .
j_call: TRBJ2-7
d_call: .
v_call: TRBV5-1

cdr3_aa: CASSDRFNSPLHF
cdr3_nt: TGTGCCAGCAGTGACAGATTCAATTCACCCCTCCACTTT
clone_size: few
j_call: TRBJ1-6
d_call: .
v_call: TRBV27

cdr3_aa: CASSWGSGTYEQYF
cdr3_nt: TGTGCCAGCAGTTGGGGTAGCGGGACCTACGAGCAGTACTTC
clone_size: .
j_call: TRBJ2-7
d_call: TRBD2
v_call: TRBV25-1

cdr3_aa: CASRDSNQPQHF
cdr3_nt: TGTGCCAGCCGGGATAGCAATCAGCCCCAGCATTTT
clone_size: many
j_call: TRBJ1-5
d_call: .
v_call: TRBV12-3/TRBV12-4

cdr3_aa: CASSLSTNRGNQPQHF
cdr3_nt: TGTGCCAGCAGCTTATCCACCAACAGGGGCAATCAGCCCCAGCATTTT
clone_size: few
j_call: TRBJ1-5
d_call: .
v_call: TRBV7-8

cdr3_aa: CASSLVSYGYTF
cdr3_nt: TGTGCCAGCAGTTTAGTCAGCTATGGCTACACCTTC
clone_size: .
j_call: TRBJ1-2
d_call: .
v_call: TRBV12-3/TRBV12-4

cdr3_aa: CASSLMTPGGMGNEQFF
cdr3_nt: TGTGCCAGCAGTTTAATGACACCGGGGGGGATGGGCAATGAGCAGTTCTTC
clone_size: .
j_call: TRBJ2-1
d_call: TRBD2
v_call: TRBV27

cdr3_aa: CASSPGTGGYGYTF
cdr3_nt: TGCGCCAGCAGCCCGGGGACAGGCGGCTATGGCTACACCTTC
clone_size: many
j_call: TRBJ1-2
d_call: TRBD1
v_call: TRBV5-1

cdr3_aa: CASSLRGVRRDSNYGYTF
cdr3_nt: TGTGCCAGCAGCTTAAGGGGGGTCAGAAGGGACTCTAACTATGGCTACACCTTC
clone_size: .
j_call: TRBJ1-2
d_call: .
v_call: TRBV7-6

cdr3_aa: CASSFHDRYNEQFF
cdr3_nt: TGTGCCAGCAGTTTCCACGACAGATACAATGAGCAGTTCTTC
clone_size: many
j_call: TRBJ2-1
d_call: .
v_call: TRBV12-3/TRBV12-4

cdr3_aa: CASSAAGAGELFF
cdr3_nt: TGTGCCAGCAGCGCAGCAGGGGCCGGGGAGCTGTTTTTT
clone_size: .
j_call: TRBJ2-2
d_call: .
v_call: TRBV9

cdr3_aa: CASSLDASAKNIQYF
cdr3_nt: TGTGCCAGCAGTCTCGACGCATCAGCCAAAAACATTCAGTACTTC
clone_size: few
j_call: TRBJ2-4
d_call: .
v_call: TRBV6-4

cdr3_aa: CASSLGAVTTEAFF
cdr3_nt: TGCGCCAGCAGCTTGGGGGCAGTCACCACTGAAGCTTTCTTT
clone_size: .
j_call: TRBJ1-1
d_call: .
v_call: TRBV5-1

cdr3_aa: CAISSGQTLEAFF
cdr3_nt: TGTGCCATCAGTTCGGGACAGACACTCGAAGCTTTCTTT
clone_size: .
j_call: TRBJ1-1
d_call: TRBD1
v_call: TRBV10-3

cdr3_aa: CASSSPGQGVTEAFF
cdr3_nt: TGTGCCAGCAGTTCTCCGGGACAGGGGGTAACTGAAGCTTTCTTT
clone_size: .
j_call: TRBJ1-1
d_call: TRBD1
v_call: TRBV7-9

cdr3_aa: CASRPLGGEQFF
cdr3_nt: TGTGCCAGCAGGCCCTTGGGAGGTGAGCAGTTCTTC
clone_size: .
j_call: TRBJ2-1
d_call: .
v_call: TRBV12-3/TRBV12-4

cdr3_aa: CASRSGGNTEAFF
cdr3_nt: TGTGCCAGCAGGTCAGGGGGGAACACTGAAGCTTTCTTT
clone_size: .
j_call: TRBJ1-1
d_call: TRBD1
v_call: TRBV12-3/TRBV12-4

cdr3_aa: CASSLVGTAFF
cdr3_nt: TGTGCCAGCAGCTTAGTAGGGACCGCTTTCTTT
clone_size: few
j_call: TRBJ1-1
d_call: .
v_call: TRBV7-2

cdr3_aa: CSSRQGPYNEQFF
cdr3_nt: TGCAGTTCCCGACAGGGCCCCTACAATGAGCAGTTCTTC
clone_size: few
j_call: TRBJ2-1
d_call: TRBD1
v_call: TRBV20-1